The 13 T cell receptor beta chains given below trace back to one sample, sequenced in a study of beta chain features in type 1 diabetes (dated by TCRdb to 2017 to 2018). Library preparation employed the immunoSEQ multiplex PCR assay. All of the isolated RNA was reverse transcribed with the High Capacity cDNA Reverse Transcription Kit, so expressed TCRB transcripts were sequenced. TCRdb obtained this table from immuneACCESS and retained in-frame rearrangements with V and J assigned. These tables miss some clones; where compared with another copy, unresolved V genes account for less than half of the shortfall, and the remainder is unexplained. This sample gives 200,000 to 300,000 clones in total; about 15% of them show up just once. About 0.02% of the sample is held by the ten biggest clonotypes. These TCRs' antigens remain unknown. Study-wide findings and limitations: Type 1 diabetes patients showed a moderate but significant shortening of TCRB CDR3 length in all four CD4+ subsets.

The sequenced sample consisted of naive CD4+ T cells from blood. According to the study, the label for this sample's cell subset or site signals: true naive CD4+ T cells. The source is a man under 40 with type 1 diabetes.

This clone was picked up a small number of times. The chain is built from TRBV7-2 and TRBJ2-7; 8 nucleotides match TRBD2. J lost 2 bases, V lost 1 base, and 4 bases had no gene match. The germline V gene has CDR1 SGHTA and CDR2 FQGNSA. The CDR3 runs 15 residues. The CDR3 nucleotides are TGTGCCAGCAGCTTAGATGGTAGCGGGGCCTACGAGCAGTACTTC. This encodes CASSLDGSGAYEQYF.

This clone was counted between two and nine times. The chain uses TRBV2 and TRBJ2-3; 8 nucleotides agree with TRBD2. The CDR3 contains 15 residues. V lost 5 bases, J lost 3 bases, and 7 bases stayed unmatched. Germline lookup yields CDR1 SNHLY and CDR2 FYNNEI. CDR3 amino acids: CASSLTSVPTDTQYF. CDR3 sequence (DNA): TGTGCCAGCAGTTTGACTAGCGTACCGACAGATACGCAGTATTTT.

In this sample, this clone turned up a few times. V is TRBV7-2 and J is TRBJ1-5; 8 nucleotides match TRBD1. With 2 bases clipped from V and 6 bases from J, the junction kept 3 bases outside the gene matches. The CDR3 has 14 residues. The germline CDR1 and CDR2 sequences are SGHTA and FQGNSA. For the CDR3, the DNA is TGTGCCAGCAGCTTATCAGGGGGCGGTCAGCCCCAGCATTTT. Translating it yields CASSLSGGGQPQHF. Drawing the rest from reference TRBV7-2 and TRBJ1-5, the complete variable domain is GAGVSQSPSNKVTEKGKDVELRCDPISGHTALYWYRQSLGQGLEFLIYFQGNSAPDKSGLPSDRFSAERTGGSVSTLTIQRTQQEDSAVYLCASSLSGGGQPQHFGDGTRLSIL.

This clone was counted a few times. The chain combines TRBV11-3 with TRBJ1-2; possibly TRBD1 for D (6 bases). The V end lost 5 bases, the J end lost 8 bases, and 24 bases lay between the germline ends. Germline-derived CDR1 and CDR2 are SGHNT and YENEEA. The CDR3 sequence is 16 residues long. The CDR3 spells CASSPGTLSGVRGYTF. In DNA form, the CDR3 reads TGTGCCAGCAGCCCGGGGACACTAAGCGGGGTCCGCGGCTACACCTTC.

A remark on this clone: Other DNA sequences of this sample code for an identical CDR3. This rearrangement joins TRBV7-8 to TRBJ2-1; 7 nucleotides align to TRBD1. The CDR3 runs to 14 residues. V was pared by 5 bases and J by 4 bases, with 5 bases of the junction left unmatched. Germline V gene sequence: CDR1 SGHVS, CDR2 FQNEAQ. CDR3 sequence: CASSLDRDYNEQFF. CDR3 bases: TGTGCCAGCAGCCTCGACAGGGATTACAATGAGCAGTTCTTC.

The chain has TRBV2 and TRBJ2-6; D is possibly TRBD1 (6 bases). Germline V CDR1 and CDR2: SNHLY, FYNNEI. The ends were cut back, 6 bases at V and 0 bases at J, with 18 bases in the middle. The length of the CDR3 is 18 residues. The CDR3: CASSPRGTGNSGANVLTF. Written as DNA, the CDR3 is TGTGCCAGCAGCCCGAGGGGGACGGGAAACTCTGGGGCCAACGTCCTGACTTTC.

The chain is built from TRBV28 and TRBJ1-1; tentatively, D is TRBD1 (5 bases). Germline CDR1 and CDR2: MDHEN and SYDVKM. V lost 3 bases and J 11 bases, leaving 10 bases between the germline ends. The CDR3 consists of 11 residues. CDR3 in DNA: TGTGCCAGCAGTTTCTGGGGCCGGGCTTTCTTT. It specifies CASSFWGRAFF.

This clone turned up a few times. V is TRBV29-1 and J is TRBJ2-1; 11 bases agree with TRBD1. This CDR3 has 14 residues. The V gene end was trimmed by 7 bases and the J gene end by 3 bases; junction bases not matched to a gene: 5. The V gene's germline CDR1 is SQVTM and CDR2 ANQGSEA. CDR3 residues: CSAGQGAIYNEQFF. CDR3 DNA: TGCAGCGCCGGACAGGGGGCGATCTACAATGAGCAGTTCTTC.

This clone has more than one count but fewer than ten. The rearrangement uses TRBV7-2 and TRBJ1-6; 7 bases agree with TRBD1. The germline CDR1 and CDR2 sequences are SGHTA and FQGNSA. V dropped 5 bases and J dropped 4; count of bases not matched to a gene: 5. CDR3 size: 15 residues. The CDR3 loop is CASSPRQGYNSPLHF. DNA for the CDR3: TGTGCCAGCAGCCCGCGACAGGGATATAATTCACCCCTCCACTTT. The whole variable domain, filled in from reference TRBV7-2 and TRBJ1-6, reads GAGVSQSPSNKVTEKGKDVELRCDPISGHTALYWYRQSLGQGLEFLIYFQGNSAPDKSGLPSDRFSAERTGGSVSTLTIQRTQQEDSAVYLCASSPRQGYNSPLHFGNGTRLTVT.

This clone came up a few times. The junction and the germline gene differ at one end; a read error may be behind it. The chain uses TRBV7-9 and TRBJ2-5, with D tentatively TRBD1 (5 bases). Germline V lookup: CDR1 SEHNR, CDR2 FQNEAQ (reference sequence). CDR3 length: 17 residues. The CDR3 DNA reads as TGTGCCAGCAGCTTACATGCAGGGAAATTTAACCAAGAGTCCCAGTACTTC. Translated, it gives CASSLHAGKFNQESQYF.

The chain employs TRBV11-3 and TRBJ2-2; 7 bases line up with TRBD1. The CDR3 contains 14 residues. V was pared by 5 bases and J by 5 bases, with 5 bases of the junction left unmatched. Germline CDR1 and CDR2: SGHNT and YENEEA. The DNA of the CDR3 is TGTGCCAGCAGCAAAGCAGGGGGTACCGGGGAGCTGTTTTTT. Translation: CASSKAGGTGELFF.

The CDR3 bases are TGTGCCAGCAGCTTGGGGGGAGGGGGCACAGATACGCAGTATTTT. Protein product: CASSLGGGGTDTQYF. V usage is TRBV5-6 and J usage is TRBJ2-3; 7 bases fit TRBD2. Germline CDR1 SGHDT, CDR2 YYEEEE. This CDR3 has 15 residues. The V gene end was trimmed by 0 bases and the J gene end by 1 base; junction bases not matched to a gene: 2.

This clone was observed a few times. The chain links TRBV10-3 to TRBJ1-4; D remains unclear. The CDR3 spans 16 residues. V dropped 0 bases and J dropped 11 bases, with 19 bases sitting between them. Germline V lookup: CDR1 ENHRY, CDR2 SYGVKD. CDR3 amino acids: CAISESGDSLVGKLFF. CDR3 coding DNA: TGTGCCATCAGTGAGTCAGGAGACTCTCTGGTTGGGAAACTGTTTTTT.